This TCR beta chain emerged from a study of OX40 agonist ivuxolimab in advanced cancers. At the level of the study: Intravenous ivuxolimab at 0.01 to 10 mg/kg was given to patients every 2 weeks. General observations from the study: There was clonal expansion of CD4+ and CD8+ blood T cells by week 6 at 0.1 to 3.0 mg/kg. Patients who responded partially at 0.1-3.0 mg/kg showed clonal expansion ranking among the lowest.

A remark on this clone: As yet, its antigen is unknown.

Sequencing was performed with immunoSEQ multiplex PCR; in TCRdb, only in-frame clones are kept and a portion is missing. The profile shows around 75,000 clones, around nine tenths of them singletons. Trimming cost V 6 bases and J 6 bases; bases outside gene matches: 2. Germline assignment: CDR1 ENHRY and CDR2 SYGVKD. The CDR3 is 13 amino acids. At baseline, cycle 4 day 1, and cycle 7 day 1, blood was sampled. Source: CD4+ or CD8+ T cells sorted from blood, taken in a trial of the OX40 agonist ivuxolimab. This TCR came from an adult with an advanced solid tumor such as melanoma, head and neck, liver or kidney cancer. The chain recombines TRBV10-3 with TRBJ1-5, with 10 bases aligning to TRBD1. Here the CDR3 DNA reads TGTGCCATCAGCGGGACAGGGGTTCAGCCCCAGCATTTT. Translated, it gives CAISGTGVQPQHF.